Reported below is one T cell receptor (beta chain). Antigen: not known. Donors were ostensibly healthy at sampling, although undocumented immune exposures were probable. The sample belongs to a study of cytomegalovirus exposure and HLA in healthy donors. The study, taken as a whole, reports: It was reported that TCR beta sequences correctly inferred the HLA-A and HLA-B alleles for most subjects.

CDR1 is SGHRS and CDR2 is YFSETQ in the germline V gene. Trimming removed 0 bases at V and 4 bases at J, with 14 bases between. The CDR3 is made up of 16 amino acids. It was with 60 Vbeta and 13 Jbeta primers that the PCR ran. The protocol was immunoSEQ multiplex PCR, while the TCRdb copy is restricted to in-frame clones and leaves out a portion. There are 150,000 to 180,000 clones in the sample; 70% to 85% occur only once, and more than 6.5% lies in the top ten. This receptor was identified in a woman aged 45-65 years in good health and CMV-seropositive. Input material: PBMCs. The chain combines TRBV5-1 with TRBJ2-1; D might be TRBD1 (6 bases). CDR3 in amino acids: CASSLVLGGLYNEQFF. In DNA, the CDR3 is TGCGCCAGCAGCTTGGTTCTAGGGGGTCTTTACAATGAGCAGTTCTTC. Together with reference TRBV5-1 and TRBJ2-1, the CDR3 gives the full variable domain: KAGVTQTPRYLIKTRGQQVTLSCSPISGHRSVSWYQQTPGQGLQFLFEYFSETQRNKGNFPGRFSGRQFSNSRSEMNVSTLELGDSALYLCASSLVLGGLYNEQFFGPGTRLTVL.